A single sample gave rise to the 2 T cell receptor beta chains below, sequenced in a study of cytomegalovirus exposure and HLA in healthy donors. PCR was performed using 60 Vbeta and 13 Jbeta primers. TCRdb's copy holds only in-frame clones and misses some; the assay was immunoSEQ multiplex PCR. The sample has some 200,000 clones, roughly 80% seen once. The specimen sequenced was PBMCs. The receptors were gathered from a woman younger than 35 in good health and CMV-seronegative.

The chain is built from TRBV28 and TRBJ2-3; D is uncertain. Germline assignment: CDR1 MDHEN and CDR2 SYDVKM. Between the trimmed V and J ends, which lost 5 bases and 3 bases, there was a span of 18 bases. This CDR3 contains 16 residues. The CDR3 region is CASSISHPIVTDTQYF. The CDR3, as DNA: TGTGCCAGCAGTATCTCTCACCCGATAGTGACAGATACGCAGTATTTT.

The chain couples TRBV6-1 to TRBJ2-1, with 8 bases fitting TRBD2. Looked up from germline, CDR1 is MNHNS and CDR2 is SASEGT. Trimming removed 4 bases from V and 5 bases from J; junction bases left unmatched: 7. The CDR3 totals 15 residues. The CDR3 here is CASSVATSVDNEQFF. CDR3 nucleotide sequence: TGTGCCAGCAGTGTCGCGACTAGCGTGGACAATGAGCAGTTCTTC.